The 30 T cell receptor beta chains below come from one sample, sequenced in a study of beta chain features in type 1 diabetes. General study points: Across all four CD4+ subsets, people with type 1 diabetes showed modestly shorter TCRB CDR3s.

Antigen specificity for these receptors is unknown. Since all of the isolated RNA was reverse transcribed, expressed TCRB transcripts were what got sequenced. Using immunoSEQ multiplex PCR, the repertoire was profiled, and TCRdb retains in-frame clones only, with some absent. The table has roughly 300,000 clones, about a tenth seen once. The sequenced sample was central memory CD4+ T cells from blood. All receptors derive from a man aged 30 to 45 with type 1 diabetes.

Written as DNA, the CDR3 is TGTGCCTCTGGGACTAGCGGGGAGACCCAGTACTTC. Its protein product is CASGTSGETQYF. The chain combines TRBV19 with TRBJ2-5, with TRBD2 identical over 12 bases. The CDR3 sequence is 12 residues long. Trimming cost V 11 bases and J 5 bases; bases outside gene matches: 3. Germline CDR1 and CDR2: LNHDA and SQIVND (reference sequence).

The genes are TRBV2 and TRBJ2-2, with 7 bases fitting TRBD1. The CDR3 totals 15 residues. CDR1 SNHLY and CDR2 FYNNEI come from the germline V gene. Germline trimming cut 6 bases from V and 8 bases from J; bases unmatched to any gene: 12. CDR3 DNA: TGTGCCAGCAGCGACGCGGCCCTCAGGGGGGGGGAGCTGTTTTTT. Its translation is CASSDAALRGGELFF.

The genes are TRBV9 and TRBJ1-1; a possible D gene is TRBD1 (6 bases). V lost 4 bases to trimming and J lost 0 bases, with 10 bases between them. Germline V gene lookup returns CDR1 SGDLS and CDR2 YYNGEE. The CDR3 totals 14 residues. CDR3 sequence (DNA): TGTGCCAGCAGCAAGGGGGTAATGAACACTGAAGCTTTCTTT. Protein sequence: CASSKGVMNTEAFF.

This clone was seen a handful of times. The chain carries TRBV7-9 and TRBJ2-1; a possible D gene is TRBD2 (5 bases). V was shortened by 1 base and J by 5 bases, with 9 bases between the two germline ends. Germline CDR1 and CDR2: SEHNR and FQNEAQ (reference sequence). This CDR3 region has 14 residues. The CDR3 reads CASSLERVHNEQFF. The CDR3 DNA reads TGTGCCAGCAGCTTAGAGAGGGTCCACAATGAGCAGTTCTTC. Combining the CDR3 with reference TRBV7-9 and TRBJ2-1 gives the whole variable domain DTGVSQNPRHKITKRGQNVTFRCDPISEHNRLYWYRQTLGQGPEFLTYFQNEAQLEKSRLLSDRFSAERPKGSFSTLEIQRTEQGDSAMYLCASSLERVHNEQFFGPGTRLTVL.

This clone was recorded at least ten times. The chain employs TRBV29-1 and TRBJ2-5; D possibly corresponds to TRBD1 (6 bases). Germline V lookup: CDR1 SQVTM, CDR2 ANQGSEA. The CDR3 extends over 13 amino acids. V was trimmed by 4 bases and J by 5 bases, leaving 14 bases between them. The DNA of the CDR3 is TGCAGCGTTGGCGCAGCCCAGGGGGAGACCCAGTACTTC. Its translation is CSVGAAQGETQYF.

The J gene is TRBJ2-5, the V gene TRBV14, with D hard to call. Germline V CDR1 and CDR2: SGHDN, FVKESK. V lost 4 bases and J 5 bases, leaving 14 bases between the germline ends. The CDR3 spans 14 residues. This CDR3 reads CASSRTRMGETQYF. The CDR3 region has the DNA TGTGCCAGCAGCCGAACTCGAATGGGGGAGACCCAGTACTTC.

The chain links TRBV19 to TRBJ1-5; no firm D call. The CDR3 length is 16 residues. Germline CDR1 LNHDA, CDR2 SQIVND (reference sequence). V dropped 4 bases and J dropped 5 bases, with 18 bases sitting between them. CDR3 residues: CASSRTISSRHQPQHF. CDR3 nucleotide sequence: TGTGCCAGTAGTAGAACCATTTCATCTAGGCATCAGCCCCAGCATTTT.

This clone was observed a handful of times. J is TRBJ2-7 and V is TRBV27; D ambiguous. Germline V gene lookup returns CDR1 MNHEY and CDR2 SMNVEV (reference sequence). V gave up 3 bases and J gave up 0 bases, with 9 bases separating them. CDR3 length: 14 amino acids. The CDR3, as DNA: TGTGCCAGCAGTTTGTGGGGATCCTCCTACGAGCAGTACTTC. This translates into CASSLWGSSYEQYF.

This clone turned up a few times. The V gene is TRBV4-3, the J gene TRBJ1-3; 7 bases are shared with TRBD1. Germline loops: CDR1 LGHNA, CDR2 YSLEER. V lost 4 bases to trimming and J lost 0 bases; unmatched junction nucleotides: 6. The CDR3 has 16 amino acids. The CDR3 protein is CASSRGQTLSGNTIYF. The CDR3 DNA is TGCGCCAGCAGCCGGGGACAGACTCTCTCTGGAAACACCATATATTTT.

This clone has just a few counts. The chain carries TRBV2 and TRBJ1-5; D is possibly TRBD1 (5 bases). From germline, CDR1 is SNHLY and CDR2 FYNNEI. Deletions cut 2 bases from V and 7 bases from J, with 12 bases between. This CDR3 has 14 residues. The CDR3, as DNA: TGTGCCAGCAGTGAAAGTACAGGAAGGCAGCCCCAGCATTTT. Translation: CASSESTGRQPQHF. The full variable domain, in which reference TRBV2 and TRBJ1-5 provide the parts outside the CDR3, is EPEVTQTPSHQVTQMGQEVILRCVPISNHLYFYWYRQILGQKVEFLVSFYNNEISEKSEIFDDQFSVERPDGSNFTLKIRSTKLEDSAMYFCASSESTGRQPQHFGDGTRLSIL.

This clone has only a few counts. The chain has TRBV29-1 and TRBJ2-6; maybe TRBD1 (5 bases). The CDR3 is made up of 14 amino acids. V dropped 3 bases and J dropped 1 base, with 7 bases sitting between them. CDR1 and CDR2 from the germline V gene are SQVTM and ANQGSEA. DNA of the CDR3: TGCAGCGTTGATCAGGGTTCTGGGGCCAACGTCCTGACTTTC. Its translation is CSVDQGSGANVLTF.

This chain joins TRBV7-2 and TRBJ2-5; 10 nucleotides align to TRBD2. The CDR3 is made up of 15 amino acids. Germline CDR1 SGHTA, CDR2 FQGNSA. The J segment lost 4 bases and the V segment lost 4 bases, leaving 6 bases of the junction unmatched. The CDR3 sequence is CASSSKRGGVETQYF. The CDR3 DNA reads TGTGCCAGCAGCTCTAAGCGGGGGGGCGTAGAGACCCAGTACTTC.

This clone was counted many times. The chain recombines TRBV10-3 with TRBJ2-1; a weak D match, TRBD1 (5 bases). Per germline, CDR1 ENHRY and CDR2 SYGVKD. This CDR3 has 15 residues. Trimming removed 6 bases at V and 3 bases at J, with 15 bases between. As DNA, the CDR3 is TGTGCCATCAGCGCAGAGGACACCTTCTACAATGAGCAGTTCTTC. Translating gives CAISAEDTFYNEQFF.

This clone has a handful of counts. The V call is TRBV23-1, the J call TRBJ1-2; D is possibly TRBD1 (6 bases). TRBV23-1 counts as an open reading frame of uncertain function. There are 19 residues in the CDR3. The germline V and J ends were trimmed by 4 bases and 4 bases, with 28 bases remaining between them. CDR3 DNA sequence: TGCGCCAGCAGTCCGGAAGACAGGCCCCACTCTTCGTCCTTCTATGGCTACACCTTC. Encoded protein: CASSPEDRPHSSSFYGYTF.

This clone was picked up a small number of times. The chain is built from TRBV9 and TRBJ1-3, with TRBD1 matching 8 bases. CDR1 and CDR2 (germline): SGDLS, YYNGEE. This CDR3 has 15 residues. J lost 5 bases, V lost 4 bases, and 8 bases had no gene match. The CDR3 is CASSTQGQARNTIYF. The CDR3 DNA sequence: TGTGCCAGCAGCACCCAGGGACAGGCAAGAAACACCATATATTTT.

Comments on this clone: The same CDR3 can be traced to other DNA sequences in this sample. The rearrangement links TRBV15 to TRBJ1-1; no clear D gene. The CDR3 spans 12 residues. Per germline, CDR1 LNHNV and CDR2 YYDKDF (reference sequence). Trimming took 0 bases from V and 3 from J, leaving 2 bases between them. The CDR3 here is CATSREDTEAFF. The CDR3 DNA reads TGTGCCACCAGCAGAGAGGACACTGAAGCTTTCTTT.

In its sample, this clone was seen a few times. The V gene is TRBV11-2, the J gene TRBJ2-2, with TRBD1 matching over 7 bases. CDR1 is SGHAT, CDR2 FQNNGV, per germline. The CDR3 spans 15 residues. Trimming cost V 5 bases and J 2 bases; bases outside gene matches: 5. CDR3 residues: CASSDNRGNTGELFF. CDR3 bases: TGTGCCAGCAGCGATAACAGGGGAAACACCGGGGAGCTGTTTTTT. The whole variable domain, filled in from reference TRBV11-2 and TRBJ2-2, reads EAGVAQSPRYKIIEKRQSVAFWCNPISGHATLYWYQQILGQGPKLLIQFQNNGVVDDSQLPKDRFSAERLKGVDSTLKIQPAKLEDSAVYLCASSDNRGNTGELFFGEGSRLTVL.

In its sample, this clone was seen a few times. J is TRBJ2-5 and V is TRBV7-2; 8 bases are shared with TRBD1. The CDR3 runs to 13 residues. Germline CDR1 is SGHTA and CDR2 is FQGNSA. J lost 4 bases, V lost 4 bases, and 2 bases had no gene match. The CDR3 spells CASSYDRGETQYF. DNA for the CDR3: TGTGCCAGCAGCTATGACAGGGGAGAGACCCAGTACTTC. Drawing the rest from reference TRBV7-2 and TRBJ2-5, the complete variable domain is GAGVSQSPSNKVTEKGKDVELRCDPISGHTALYWYRQSLGQGLEFLIYFQGNSAPDKSGLPSDRFSAERTGGSVSTLTIQRTQQEDSAVYLCASSYDRGETQYFGPGTRLLVL.

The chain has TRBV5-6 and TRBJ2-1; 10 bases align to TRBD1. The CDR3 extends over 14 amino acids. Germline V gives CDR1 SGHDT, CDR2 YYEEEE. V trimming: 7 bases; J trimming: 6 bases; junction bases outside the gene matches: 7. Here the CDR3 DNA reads TGTGCCAGCTCCAAGGACAGGGGGGTCAATGAGCAGTTCTTC. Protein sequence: CASSKDRGVNEQFF.

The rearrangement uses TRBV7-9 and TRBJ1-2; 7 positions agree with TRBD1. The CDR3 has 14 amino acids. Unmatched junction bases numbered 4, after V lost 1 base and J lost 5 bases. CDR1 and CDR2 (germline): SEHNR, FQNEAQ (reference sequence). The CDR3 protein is CASSLDGTAYGYTF. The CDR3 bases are TGTGCCAGCAGCTTAGACGGGACAGCGTATGGCTACACCTTC.

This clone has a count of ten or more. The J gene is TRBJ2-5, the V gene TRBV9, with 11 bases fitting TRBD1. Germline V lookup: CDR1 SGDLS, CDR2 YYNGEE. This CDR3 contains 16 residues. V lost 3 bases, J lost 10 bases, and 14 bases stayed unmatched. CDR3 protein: CASSASFRDRGMVQYF. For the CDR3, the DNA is TGTGCCAGCAGCGCTAGCTTCCGGGACAGGGGGATGGTCCAGTACTTC.

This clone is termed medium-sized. The CDR3 region is CASKGTGGNIQYF. In DNA form, the CDR3 reads TGTGCCAGCAAAGGAACGGGGGGAAACATTCAGTACTTC. V usage is TRBV2 and J usage is TRBJ2-4; 7 bases fit TRBD2. The CDR3 runs to 13 residues. Germline values: CDR1 SNHLY, CDR2 FYNNEI. The V and J ends lost 7 bases and 6 bases, in that order; junction bases with no gene match: 6. Based on the CDR3 plus reference TRBV2 and TRBJ2-4, the full variable domain is EPEVTQTPSHQVTQMGQEVILRCVPISNHLYFYWYRQILGQKVEFLVSFYNNEISEKSEIFDDQFSVERPDGSNFTLKIRSTKLEDSAMYFCASKGTGGNIQYFGAGTRLSVL.

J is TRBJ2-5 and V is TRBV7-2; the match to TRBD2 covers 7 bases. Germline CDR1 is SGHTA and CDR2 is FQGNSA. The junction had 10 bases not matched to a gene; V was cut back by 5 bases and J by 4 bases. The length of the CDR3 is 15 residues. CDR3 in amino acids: CASSPATSRPETQYF. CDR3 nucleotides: TGTGCCAGCAGCCCCGCGACTAGCAGGCCAGAGACCCAGTACTTC.

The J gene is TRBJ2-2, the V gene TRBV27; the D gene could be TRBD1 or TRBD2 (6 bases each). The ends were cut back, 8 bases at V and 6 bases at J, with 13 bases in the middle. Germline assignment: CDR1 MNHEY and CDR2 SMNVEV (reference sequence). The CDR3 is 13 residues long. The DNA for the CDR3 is TGTGCCAGCCGGTACAGGGAGGCCGGGGAGCTGTTTTTT. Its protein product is CASRYREAGELFF.

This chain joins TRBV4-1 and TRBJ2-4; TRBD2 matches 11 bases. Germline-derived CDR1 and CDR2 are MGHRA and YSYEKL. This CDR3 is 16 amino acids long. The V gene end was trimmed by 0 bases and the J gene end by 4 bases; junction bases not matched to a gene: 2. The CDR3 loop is CASSQEGLAVKNIQYF. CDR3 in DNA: TGCGCCAGCAGCCAAGAGGGACTAGCGGTGAAAAACATTCAGTACTTC.

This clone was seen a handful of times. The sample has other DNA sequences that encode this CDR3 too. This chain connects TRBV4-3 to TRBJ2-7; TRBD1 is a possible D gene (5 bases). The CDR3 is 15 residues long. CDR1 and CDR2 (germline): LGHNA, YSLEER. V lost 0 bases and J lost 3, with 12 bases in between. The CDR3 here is CASSQDGQGFYEQYF. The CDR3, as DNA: TGCGCCAGCAGCCAAGATGGTCAGGGCTTCTACGAGCAGTACTTC.

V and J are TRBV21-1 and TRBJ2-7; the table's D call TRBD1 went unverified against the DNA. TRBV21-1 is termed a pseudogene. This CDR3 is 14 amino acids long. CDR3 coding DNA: TGTGCCAGCAGCGAAGGGAACAGATTCCACGAGCAGTACTTC. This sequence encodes CASSEGNRFHEQYF.

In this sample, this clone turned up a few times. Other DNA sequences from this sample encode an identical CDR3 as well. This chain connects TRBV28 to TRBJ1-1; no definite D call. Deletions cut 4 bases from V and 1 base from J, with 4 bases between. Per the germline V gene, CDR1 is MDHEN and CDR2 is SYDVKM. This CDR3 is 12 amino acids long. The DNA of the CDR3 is TGTGCCAGCAGTTCCCAGAACACTGAAGCTTTCTTT. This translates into CASSSQNTEAFF.

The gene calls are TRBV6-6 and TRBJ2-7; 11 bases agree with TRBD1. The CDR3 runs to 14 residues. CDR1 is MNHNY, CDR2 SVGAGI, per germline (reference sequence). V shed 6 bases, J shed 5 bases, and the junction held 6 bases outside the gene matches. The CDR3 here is CASRGGQGGHEQYF. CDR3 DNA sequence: TGTGCCAGCAGAGGGGGACAGGGGGGGCACGAGCAGTACTTC.

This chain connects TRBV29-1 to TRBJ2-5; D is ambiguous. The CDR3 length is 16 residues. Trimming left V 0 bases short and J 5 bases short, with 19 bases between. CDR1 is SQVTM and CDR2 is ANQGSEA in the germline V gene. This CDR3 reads CSVEDVDNGPPETQYF. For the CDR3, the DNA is TGCAGCGTTGAAGACGTTGATAACGGACCGCCGGAGACCCAGTACTTC. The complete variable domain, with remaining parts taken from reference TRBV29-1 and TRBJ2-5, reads SAVISQKPSRDICQRGTSLTIQCQVDSQVTMMFWYRQQPGQSLTLIATANQGSEATYESGFVIDKFPISRPNLTFSTLTVSNMSPEDSSIYLCSVEDVDNGPPETQYFGPGTRLLVL.